The rows below give T cell receptor beta chains drawn from one sample of a study of PD-L1 blockade in urothelial cancer. Sequenced by immunoSEQ multiplex PCR; TCRdb stores in-frame clones only, minus some. The table has 70,000 to 90,000 clones, 82% seen once. The starting material was PBMCs, obtained around atezolizumab (anti-PD-L1) treatment. These receptors all come from a man aged 70 or older with urothelial cancer. CDR3s include the opening cysteine and the closing phenylalanine or tryptophan. The D gene is left open where the match is weak. Clone size is given for some rows only: seen once, a few or many times, or a class if the clone is expanded.

d_call	v_call	clone_size	j_call	cdr3_aa	cdr3_nt
NA	TRBV11-3	few	TRBJ2-1	CASTLGGSYNEQFF	TGTGCCAGCACCTTGGGGGGCTCCTACAATGAGCAGTTCTTC
TRBD1	TRBV29-1	NA	TRBJ1-1	CSVGDRKNTEAFF	TGCAGCGTTGGGGACAGAAAAAACACTGAAGCTTTCTTT
TRBD2	TRBV29-1	NA	TRBJ2-3	CSGRGRGSTDTQYF	TGCAGCGGCCGCGGGCGGGGGAGCACAGATACGCAGTATTTT
TRBD1	TRBV5-4	few	TRBJ2-1	CASSPTGVSYNEQFF	TGTGCCAGCAGCCCTACAGGGGTGTCCTACAATGAGCAGTTCTTC
TRBD2	TRBV7-3	NA	TRBJ2-2	CASSSSVGTSGENTGELFF	TGTGCCAGCAGCTCCTCTGTGGGGACTAGCGGTGAAAACACCGGGGAGCTGTTTTTT
NA	TRBV5-1	many	TRBJ2-7	CASSYALGEQYF	TGCGCCAGCAGTTATGCCCTCGGGGAGCAGTACTTC
NA	TRBV5-1	NA	TRBJ2-1	CASSLNGGPDEQFF	TGCGCCAGCAGCTTGAACGGGGGGCCGGATGAGCAGTTCTTC
NA	TRBV11-1	NA	TRBJ2-3	CASAGTLGTDTQYF	TGTGCCAGCGCCGGGACTCTTGGCACAGATACGCAGTATTTT
NA	TRBV5-1	NA	TRBJ2-1	CASSATATRYNEQFF	TGCGCCAGCAGCGCCACCGCGACTAGGTACAATGAGCAGTTCTTC
TRBD1	TRBV11-3	few	TRBJ2-7	CASSSRTGVSDEQYF	TGTGCCAGCAGCTCCCGGACAGGGGTCTCGGACGAGCAGTACTTC
TRBD2	TRBV6-5	large	TRBJ2-7	CASSYSVGLANEQYF	TGTGCCAGCAGTTACTCGGTGGGACTAGCGAACGAGCAGTACTTC
TRBD1	TRBV4-1	NA	TRBJ2-4	CASSQENRGHKNIQYF	TGCGCCAGCAGCCAAGAGAACAGGGGGCACAAAAACATTCAGTACTTC
NA	TRBV19	once	TRBJ1-4	CASSIRQGDEKLFF	TGTGCCAGTAGTATCCGGCAGGGTGATGAAAAACTGTTTTTT
TRBD1	TRBV7-2	NA	TRBJ1-4	CASSGTATNEKLFF	TGTGCCAGCAGCGGGACAGCAACTAATGAAAAACTGTTTTTT
TRBD1	TRBV27	NA	TRBJ1-2	CASRPGFQGARPYGYTF	TGTGCCAGCAGACCCGGGTTTCAGGGGGCTCGACCGTATGGCTACACCTTC
TRBD1	TRBV25-1	NA	TRBJ2-2	CASSGGLDRRPGELFF	TGTGCCAGCAGTGGAGGCTTGGACAGGCGACCCGGGGAGCTGTTTTTT
TRBD2	TRBV19	few	TRBJ2-5	CASTRVGAGGTPETQYF	TGTGCCAGTACCAGAGTGGGAGCGGGGGGGACCCCGGAGACCCAGTACTTC
NA	TRBV4-1	NA	TRBJ2-1	CASSQDYRGSYNEQFF	TGCGCCAGCAGCCAAGATTACCGGGGCTCCTACAATGAGCAGTTCTTC
NA	TRBV6-5	NA	TRBJ1-1	CASRLRTARGAFF	TGTGCCAGCAGACTCCGGACAGCCAGGGGAGCTTTCTTT
NA	TRBV6-6	NA	TRBJ1-3	CASSQGLSGNTIYF	TGTGCCAGCTCCCAGGGCCTCTCTGGAAACACCATATATTTT
TRBD2	TRBV7-6	NA	TRBJ2-1	CASSLGGGGYNEQFF	TGTGCCAGCAGCTTAGGTGGGGGGGGGTACAATGAGCAGTTCTTC
NA	TRBV7-2	NA	TRBJ1-5	CASSLGRGQPQHF	TGTGCCAGCAGCTTAGGCAGAGGTCAGCCCCAGCATTTT
TRBD1	TRBV6-6	NA	TRBJ1-1	CASSYDRGSEAFF	TGTGCCAGCAGTTACGACAGGGGGTCCGAAGCTTTCTTT
TRBD1	TRBV5-5	NA	TRBJ2-3	CASSFGTVTDTQYF	TGTGCCAGCAGCTTCGGGACAGTCACAGATACGCAGTATTTT
NA	TRBV5-6	NA	TRBJ2-5	CASSFENWYQETQYF	TGTGCCAGCAGCTTCGAGAACTGGTACCAAGAGACCCAGTACTTC
TRBD2	TRBV5-4	NA	TRBJ2-1	CASRRLAGGPHNEQFF	TGTGCCAGCAGGAGACTAGCGGGAGGGCCTCACAATGAGCAGTTCTTC
TRBD1	TRBV27	NA	TRBJ1-1	CASSLRQGNAFF	TGTGCCAGCAGTTTAAGACAGGGGAATGCTTTCTTT
TRBD2	TRBV9	NA	TRBJ2-2	CASSVAETSGSIPGELFF	TGTGCCAGCAGCGTAGCCGAGACTAGCGGGAGTATCCCCGGGGAGCTGTTTTTT
TRBD1	TRBV7-9	NA	TRBJ1-4	CASSFGGQGEKLFF	TGTGCCAGCAGCTTCGGGGGACAGGGAGAAAAACTGTTTTTT
NA	TRBV7-2	NA	TRBJ1-1	CASRTGGIRGTEAFF	TGTGCCAGCAGGACGGGGGGGATTCGAGGCACTGAAGCTTTCTTT
NA	TRBV6-4	NA	TRBJ2-2	CASSADTYTGELFF	TGTGCCAGCAGTGCTGACACCTACACCGGGGAGCTGTTTTTT
NA	TRBV6-5	NA	TRBJ2-7	CASSYSVGNSYEQYF	TGTGCCAGCAGTTACTCGGTCGGTAACTCCTACGAGCAGTACTTC
NA	TRBV4-1	NA	TRBJ1-1	CASSQDQVFAEAFF	TGCGCCAGCAGCCAAGATCAGGTTTTCGCTGAAGCTTTCTTT
TRBD1	TRBV9	NA	TRBJ2-2	CASSVFSRGTGELFF	TGTGCCAGCAGCGTCTTTAGCAGGGGGACCGGGGAGCTGTTTTTT
NA	TRBV7-3	NA	TRBJ2-2	CASSLFPSVGGELFF	TGTGCCAGCAGCTTATTCCCTAGCGTCGGCGGGGAGCTGTTTTTT
NA	TRBV29-1	NA	TRBJ1-2	CSVEQGGGYTF	TGCAGCGTCGAACAGGGTGGTGGCTACACCTTC